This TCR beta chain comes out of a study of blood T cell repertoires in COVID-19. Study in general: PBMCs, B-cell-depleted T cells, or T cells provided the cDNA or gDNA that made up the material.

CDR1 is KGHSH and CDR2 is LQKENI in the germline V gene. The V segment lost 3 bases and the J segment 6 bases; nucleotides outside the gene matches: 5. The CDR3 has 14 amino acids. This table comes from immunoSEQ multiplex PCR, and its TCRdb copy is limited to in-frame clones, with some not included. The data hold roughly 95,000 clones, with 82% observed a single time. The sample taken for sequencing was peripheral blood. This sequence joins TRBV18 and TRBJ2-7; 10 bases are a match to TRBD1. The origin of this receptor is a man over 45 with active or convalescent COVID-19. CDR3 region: CASSPGTGAVEQYF. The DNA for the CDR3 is TGTGCCAGCTCACCCGGGACAGGGGCTGTCGAGCAGTACTTC.